This TCR beta chain was sequenced for a study of molecular identifiers for immune sequencing clone quantification. A CD8+CD4-CCR7+CD45RA+ phenotype served as the sorting definition for naive CD8 T cells. With regard to this clonotype: This may be a read error, as it is one base from a much larger clone.

TCRdb re-derived calls from the PCR reads in MiXCR, one entry per CDR3 protein. The sample lists roughly 630,000 distinct CDR3 sequences, 25% occurring once. This CDR3 contains 15 residues. Germline-derived CDR1 and CDR2 are MNHEY and SVGEGT. Sequenced sample: naive CD8+ T cells from blood, with Jurkat cell RNA spiked in. Subset: FACS-sorted CD8+CD4-CCR7+CD45RA+ naive T cells. This TCR was recovered from a human donor in good health. Some libraries in this study had Jurkat cell RNA spiked in. The genes are TRBV6-2 or TRBV6-3 and TRBJ2-7; D call uncertain. The CDR3 region has the DNA TGTGGCAGCAGTTACGGCCCCCGGACGGCCTACGAGCAGTACTTC. It encodes CGSSYGPRTAYEQYF.